This T cell receptor beta chain is drawn from a study of beta chain features in type 1 diabetes. Reverse transcribing all isolated RNA meant expressed TCRB transcripts were sequenced. The repertoire was sequenced with immunoSEQ multiplex PCR; TCRdb's copy has only in-frame clones and lacks some. The data show some 240,000 clones, with approximately 11% seen just once and roughly 1.4% held by the top ten. Germline V lookup: CDR1 MDHEN, CDR2 SYDVKM. V lost 4 bases and J lost 4, with 7 bases in between. The CDR3 is 12 amino acids. The collection from each donor was one heparinised blood draw averaging about 116 mL.

This sequence originates from a man between 18 and 29 years old in good health. The rearrangement joins TRBV28 to TRBJ1-1; D gene unclear. The sample consisted of central memory CD4+ T cells from blood. The CDR3 region is CASSSSGTEAFF. The CDR3 nucleotides are TGTGCCAGCAGTTCGAGCGGCACTGAAGCTTTCTTT.